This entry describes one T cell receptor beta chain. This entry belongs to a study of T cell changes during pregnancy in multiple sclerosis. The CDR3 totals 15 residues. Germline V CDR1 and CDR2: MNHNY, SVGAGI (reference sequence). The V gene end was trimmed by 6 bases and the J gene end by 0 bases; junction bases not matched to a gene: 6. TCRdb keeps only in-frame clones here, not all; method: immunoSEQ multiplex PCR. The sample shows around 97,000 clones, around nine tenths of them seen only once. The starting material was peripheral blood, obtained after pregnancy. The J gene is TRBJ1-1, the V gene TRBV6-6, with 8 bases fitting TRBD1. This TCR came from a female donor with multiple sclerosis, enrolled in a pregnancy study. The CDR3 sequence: CASRTGQVMNTEAFF. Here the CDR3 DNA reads TGTGCCAGCAGGACGGGACAGGTGATGAACACTGAAGCTTTCTTT.